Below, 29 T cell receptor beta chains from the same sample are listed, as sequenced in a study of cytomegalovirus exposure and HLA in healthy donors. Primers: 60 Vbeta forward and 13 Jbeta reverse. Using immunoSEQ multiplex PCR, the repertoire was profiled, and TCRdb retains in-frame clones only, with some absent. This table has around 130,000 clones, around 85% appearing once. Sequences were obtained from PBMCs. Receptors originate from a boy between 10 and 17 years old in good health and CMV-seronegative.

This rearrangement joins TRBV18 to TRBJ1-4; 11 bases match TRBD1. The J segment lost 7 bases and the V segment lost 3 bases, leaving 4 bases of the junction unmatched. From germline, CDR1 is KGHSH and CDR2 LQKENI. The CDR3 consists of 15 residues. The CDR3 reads CASSPRTGGTEKLFF. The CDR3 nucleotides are TGTGCCAGCTCACCTAGGACAGGGGGCACTGAAAAACTGTTTTTT.

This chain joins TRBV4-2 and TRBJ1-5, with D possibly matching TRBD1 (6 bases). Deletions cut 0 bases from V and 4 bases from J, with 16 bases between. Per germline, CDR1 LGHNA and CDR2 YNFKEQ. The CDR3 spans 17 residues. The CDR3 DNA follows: TGTGCCAGCAGCCAAGAAGTGGGCAGGGGTAAGAATCAGCCCCAGCATTTT. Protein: CASSQEVGRGKNQPQHF.

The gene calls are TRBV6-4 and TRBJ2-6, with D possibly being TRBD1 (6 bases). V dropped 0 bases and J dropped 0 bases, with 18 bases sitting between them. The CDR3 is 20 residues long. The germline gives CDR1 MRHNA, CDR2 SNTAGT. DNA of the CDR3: TGTGCCAGCAGTGACTCTGGCAGGGGATACGATCGCTCTGGGGCCAACGTCCTGACTTTC. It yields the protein CASSDSGRGYDRSGANVLTF.

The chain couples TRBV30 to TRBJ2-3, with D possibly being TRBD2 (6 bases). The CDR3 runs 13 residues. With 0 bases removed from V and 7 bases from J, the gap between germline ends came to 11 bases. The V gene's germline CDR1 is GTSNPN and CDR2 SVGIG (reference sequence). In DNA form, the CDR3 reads TGTGCCTGGAGTGTTTCCGCGGGGAATACGCAGTATTTT. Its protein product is CAWSVSAGNTQYF.

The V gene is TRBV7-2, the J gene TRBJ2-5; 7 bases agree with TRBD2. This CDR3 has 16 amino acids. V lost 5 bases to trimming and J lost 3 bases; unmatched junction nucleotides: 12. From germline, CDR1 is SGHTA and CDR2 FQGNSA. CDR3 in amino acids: CASSRGAGRVKETQYF. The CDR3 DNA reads TGTGCCAGCAGCCGGGGAGCGGGGCGGGTGAAAGAGACCCAGTACTTC.

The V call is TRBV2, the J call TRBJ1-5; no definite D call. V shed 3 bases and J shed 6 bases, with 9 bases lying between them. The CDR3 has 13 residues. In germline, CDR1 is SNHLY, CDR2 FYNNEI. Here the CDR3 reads CASSDGRSQPQHF. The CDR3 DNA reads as TGTGCCAGCAGTGACGGGAGGAGTCAGCCCCAGCATTTT.

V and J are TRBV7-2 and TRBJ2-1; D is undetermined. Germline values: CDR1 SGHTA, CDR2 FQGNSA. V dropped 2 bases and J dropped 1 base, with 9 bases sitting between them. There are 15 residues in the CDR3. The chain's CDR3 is CASSLFPRSYNEQFF. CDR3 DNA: TGTGCCAGCAGCTTATTTCCGCGGTCCTACAATGAGCAGTTCTTC.

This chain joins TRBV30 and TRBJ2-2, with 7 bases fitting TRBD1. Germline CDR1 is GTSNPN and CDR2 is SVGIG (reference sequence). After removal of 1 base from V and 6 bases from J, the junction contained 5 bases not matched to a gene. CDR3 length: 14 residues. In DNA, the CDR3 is TGTGCCTGGAGTGGAAAGGGGGCGCCCGGGGAGCTGTTTTTT. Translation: CAWSGKGAPGELFF. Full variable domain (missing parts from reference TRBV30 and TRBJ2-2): SQTIHQWPATLVQPVGSPLSLECTVEGTSNPNLYWYRQAAGRGLQLLFYSVGIGQISSEVPQNLSASRPQDRQFILSSKKLLLSDSGFYLCAWSGKGAPGELFFGEGSRLTVL.

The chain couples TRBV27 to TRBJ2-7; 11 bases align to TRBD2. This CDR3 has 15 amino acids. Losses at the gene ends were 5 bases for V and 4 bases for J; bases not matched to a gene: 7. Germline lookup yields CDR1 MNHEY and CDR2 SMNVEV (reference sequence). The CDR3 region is CASSLLAGARYEQYF. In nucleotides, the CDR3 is TGTGCCAGCAGTCTACTAGCGGGGGCCAGATACGAGCAGTACTTC.

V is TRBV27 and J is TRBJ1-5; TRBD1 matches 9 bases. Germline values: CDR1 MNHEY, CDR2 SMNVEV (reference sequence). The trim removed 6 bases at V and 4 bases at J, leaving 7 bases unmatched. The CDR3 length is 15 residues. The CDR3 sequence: CASSPRDRANQPQHF. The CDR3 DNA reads TGTGCCAGCAGCCCCCGGGACAGGGCTAATCAGCCCCAGCATTTT.

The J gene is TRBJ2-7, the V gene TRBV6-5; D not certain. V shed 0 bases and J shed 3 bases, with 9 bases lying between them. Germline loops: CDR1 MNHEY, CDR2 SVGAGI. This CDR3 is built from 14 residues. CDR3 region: CASSYSQNFYEQYF. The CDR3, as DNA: TGTGCCAGCAGTTACTCGCAAAACTTCTACGAGCAGTACTTC.

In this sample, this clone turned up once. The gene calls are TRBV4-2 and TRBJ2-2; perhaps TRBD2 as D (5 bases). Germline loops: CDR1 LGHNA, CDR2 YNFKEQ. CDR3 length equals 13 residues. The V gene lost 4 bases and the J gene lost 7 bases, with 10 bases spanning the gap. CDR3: CASSLDRGGELFF. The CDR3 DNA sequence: TGTGCCAGCAGCCTAGATCGGGGCGGGGAGCTGTTTTTT.

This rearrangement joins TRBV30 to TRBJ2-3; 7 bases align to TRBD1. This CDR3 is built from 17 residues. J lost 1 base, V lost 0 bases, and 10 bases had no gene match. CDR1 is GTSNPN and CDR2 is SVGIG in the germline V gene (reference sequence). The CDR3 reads CAWSVLGGASGTDTQYF. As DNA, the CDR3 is TGTGCCTGGAGTGTGTTAGGGGGCGCGTCGGGCACAGATACGCAGTATTTT. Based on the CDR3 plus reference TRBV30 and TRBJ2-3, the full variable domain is SQTIHQWPATLVQPVGSPLSLECTVEGTSNPNLYWYRQAAGRGLQLLFYSVGIGQISSEVPQNLSASRPQDRQFILSSKKLLLSDSGFYLCAWSVLGGASGTDTQYFGPGTRLTVL.

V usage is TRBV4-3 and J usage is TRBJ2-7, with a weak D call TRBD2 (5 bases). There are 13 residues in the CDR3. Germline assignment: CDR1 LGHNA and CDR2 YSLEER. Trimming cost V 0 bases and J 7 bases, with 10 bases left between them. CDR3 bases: TGCGCCAGCAGCCAAGATGAGGGTCGGGAGCAGTACTTC. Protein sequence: CASSQDEGREQYF.

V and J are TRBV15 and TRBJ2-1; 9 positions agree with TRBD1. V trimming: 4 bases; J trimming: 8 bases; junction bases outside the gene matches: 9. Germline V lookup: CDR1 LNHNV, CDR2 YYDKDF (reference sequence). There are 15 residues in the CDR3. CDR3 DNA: TGTGCCACCAGCACGCGGGACAGGGTCACGGATGAGCAGTTCTTC. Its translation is CATSTRDRVTDEQFF.

CDR3 residues: CASSGLAGVDEQFF. Written as DNA, the CDR3 is TGTGCCAGCAGTGGACTAGCGGGAGTGGATGAGCAGTTCTTC. The rearrangement links TRBV2 to TRBJ2-1; TRBD2 aligns across 12 bases. There are 14 residues in the CDR3. The germline gives CDR1 SNHLY, CDR2 FYNNEI. Trimming cost V 4 bases and J 8 bases; bases outside gene matches: 3.

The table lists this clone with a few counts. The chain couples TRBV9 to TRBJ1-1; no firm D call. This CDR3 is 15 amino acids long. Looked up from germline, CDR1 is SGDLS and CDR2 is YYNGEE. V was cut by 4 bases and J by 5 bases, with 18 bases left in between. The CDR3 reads CASSPGSLGTTEAFF. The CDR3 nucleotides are TGTGCCAGCAGCCCTGGGAGCCTTGGAACGACTGAAGCTTTCTTT.

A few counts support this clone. CDR3 loop: CASSDSIAGTDTQYF. As DNA, the CDR3 is TGTGCCAGCAGTGACTCGATAGCGGGCACAGATACGCAGTATTTT. V usage is TRBV6-4 and J usage is TRBJ2-3; TRBD2 might be the D (6 bases). This CDR3 spans 15 amino acids. V was cut by 0 bases and J by 1 base, with 8 bases left in between. CDR1 and CDR2 (germline): MRHNA, SNTAGT.

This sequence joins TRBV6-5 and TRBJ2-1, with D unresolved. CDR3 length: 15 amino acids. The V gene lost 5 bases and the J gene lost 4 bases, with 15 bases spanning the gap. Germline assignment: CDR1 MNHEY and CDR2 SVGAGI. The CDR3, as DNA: TGTGCCAGCAGTCTGACCAGGCCCCATTACAATGAGCAGTTCTTC. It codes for CASSLTRPHYNEQFF.

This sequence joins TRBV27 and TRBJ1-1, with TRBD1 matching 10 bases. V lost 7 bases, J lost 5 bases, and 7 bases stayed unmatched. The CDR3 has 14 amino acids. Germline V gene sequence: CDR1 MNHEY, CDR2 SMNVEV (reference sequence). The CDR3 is CASNPTGGWTEAFF. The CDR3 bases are TGTGCCAGCAACCCGACAGGGGGCTGGACTGAAGCTTTCTTT.

DNA of the CDR3: TGTGCCAGCAGCTTAGCAGAGGTGAACAATCAGCCCCAGCATTTT. It codes for CASSLAEVNNQPQHF. The gene calls are TRBV7-2 and TRBJ1-5; D is uncertain. The germline V gene has CDR1 SGHTA and CDR2 FQGNSA. The CDR3 totals 15 residues. Trimming took off 0 bases at V and 3 bases at J, with 9 bases between the two ends.

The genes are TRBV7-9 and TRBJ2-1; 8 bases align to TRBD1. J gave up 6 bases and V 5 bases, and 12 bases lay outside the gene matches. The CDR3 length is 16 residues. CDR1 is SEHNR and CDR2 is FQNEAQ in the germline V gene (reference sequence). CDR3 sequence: CASSPPQGAPGNEQFF. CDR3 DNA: TGTGCCAGCAGCCCACCGCAGGGGGCCCCCGGCAATGAGCAGTTCTTC. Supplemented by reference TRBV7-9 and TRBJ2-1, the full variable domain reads DTGVSQNPRHKITKRGQNVTFRCDPISEHNRLYWYRQTLGQGPEFLTYFQNEAQLEKSRLLSDRFSAERPKGSFSTLEIQRTEQGDSAMYLCASSPPQGAPGNEQFFGPGTRLTVL.

As DNA, the CDR3 is TGTGCCAGCAGTGAACCGGCAGGGCCAAACTATGGCTACACCTTC. Its translation: CASSEPAGPNYGYTF. This chain uses TRBV6-1 with TRBJ1-2, with D maybe TRBD1 (5 bases). V was trimmed by 2 bases and J by 2 bases, leaving 12 bases between them. CDR1 is MNHNS and CDR2 is SASEGT in the germline V gene. This CDR3 comprises 15 residues.

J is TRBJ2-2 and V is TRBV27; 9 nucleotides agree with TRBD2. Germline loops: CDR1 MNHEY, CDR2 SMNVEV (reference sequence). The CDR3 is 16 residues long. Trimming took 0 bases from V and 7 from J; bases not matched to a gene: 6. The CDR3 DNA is TGTGCCAGCAGTTTATCGGGCGGGAGGGCCTTCGGGGAGCTGTTTTTT. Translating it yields CASSLSGGRAFGELFF.

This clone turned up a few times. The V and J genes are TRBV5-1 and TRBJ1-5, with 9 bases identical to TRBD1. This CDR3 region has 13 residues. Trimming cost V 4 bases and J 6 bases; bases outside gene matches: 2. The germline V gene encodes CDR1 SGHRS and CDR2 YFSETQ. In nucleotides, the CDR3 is TGCGCCAGCAGCCCGGACAGGGGTCAGCCCCAGCATTTT. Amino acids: CASSPDRGQPQHF.

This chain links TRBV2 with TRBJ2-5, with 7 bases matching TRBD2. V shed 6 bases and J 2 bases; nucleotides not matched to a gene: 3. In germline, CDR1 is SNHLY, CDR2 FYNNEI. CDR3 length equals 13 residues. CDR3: CASRGREQETQYF. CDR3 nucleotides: TGTGCCAGCAGGGGGAGGGAGCAAGAGACCCAGTACTTC. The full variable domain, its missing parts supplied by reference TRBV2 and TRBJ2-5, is EPEVTQTPSHQVTQMGQEVILRCVPISNHLYFYWYRQILGQKVEFLVSFYNNEISEKSEIFDDQFSVERPDGSNFTLKIRSTKLEDSAMYFCASRGREQETQYFGPGTRLLVL.

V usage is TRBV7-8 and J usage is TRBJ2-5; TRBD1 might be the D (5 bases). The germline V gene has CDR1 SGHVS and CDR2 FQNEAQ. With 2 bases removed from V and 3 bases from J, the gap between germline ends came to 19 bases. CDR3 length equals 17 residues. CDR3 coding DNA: TGTGCCAGCAGCTTAAGGCCCTTGGCCCCCAGGGAAGAGACCCAGTACTTC. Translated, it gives CASSLRPLAPREETQYF.

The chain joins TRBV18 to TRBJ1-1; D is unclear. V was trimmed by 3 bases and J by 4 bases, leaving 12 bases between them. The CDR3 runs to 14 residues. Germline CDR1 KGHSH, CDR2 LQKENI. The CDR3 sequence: CASSPALSRTEAFF. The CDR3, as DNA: TGTGCCAGCTCACCCGCTCTTAGCCGCACTGAAGCTTTCTTT.

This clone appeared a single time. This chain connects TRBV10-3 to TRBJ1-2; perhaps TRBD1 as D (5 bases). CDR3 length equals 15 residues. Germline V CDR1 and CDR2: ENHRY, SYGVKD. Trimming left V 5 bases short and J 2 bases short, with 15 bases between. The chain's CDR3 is CAISPDMRTNYGYTF. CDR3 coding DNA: TGTGCCATCAGTCCGGACATGCGGACCAACTATGGCTACACCTTC.